A selection of T cell receptor beta chains follows, all from one sample in a study of cytomegalovirus exposure and HLA in healthy donors. TCRdb's table, derived via immunoSEQ multiplex PCR, lists solely in-frame clones and lacks some. The repertoire holds 77,000 or so clones, about 80% seen once, with 5.5% to 8.5% in the top ten. The sample comprised PBMCs. The receptor set was obtained from a woman aged 40-49 years in good health and CMV-seronegative. CDR3s include the opening cysteine and the closing phenylalanine or tryptophan. Fields, in order: clone size, V gene, D gene, J gene, CDR3 protein, CDR3 DNA. The D gene is left open where the match is weak. Size is stated for part of the rows, as once, few or many counts, or as a class when the clone is expanded.

size: NA
V: TRBV5-6
D: TRBD2
J: TRBJ2-7
CDR3: CASSLGTSGRRKGYEQYF
DNA: TGTGCCAGCAGCTTGGGGACTAGCGGGAGGAGGAAGGGCTACGAGCAGTACTTC

size: NA
V: TRBV18
D: NA
J: TRBJ1-1
CDR3: CASSSTRAGENTEAFF
DNA: TGTGCCAGCTCATCAACCAGGGCAGGCGAGAACACTGAAGCTTTCTTT

size: NA
V: TRBV11-2
D: NA
J: TRBJ2-5
CDR3: CASSRLTGLQETQYF
DNA: TGTGCCAGCAGCAGACTAACGGGACTCCAAGAGACCCAGTACTTC

size: NA
V: TRBV6-4
D: NA
J: TRBJ2-3
CDR3: CASSQGGRTDTQYF
DNA: TGTGCCAGCAGTCAGGGGGGTAGAACAGATACGCAGTATTTT

size: NA
V: TRBV9
D: NA
J: TRBJ2-2
CDR3: CASSGRTNTGELFF
DNA: TGTGCCAGCAGCGGGAGGACGAACACCGGGGAGCTGTTTTTT

size: few
V: TRBV27
D: NA
J: TRBJ1-1
CDR3: CASSLYGAGNTEAFF
DNA: TGTGCCAGCAGTTTGTATGGGGCAGGGAACACTGAAGCTTTCTTT

size: once
V: TRBV5-4
D: NA
J: TRBJ2-7
CDR3: CASSAGDEQYF
DNA: TGTGCCAGCAGCGCCGGAGACGAGCAGTACTTC

size: NA
V: TRBV6-1
D: NA
J: TRBJ1-5
CDR3: CASSEATRYQPQHF
DNA: TGTGCCAGCAGTGAAGCGACGAGGTATCAGCCCCAGCATTTT

size: NA
V: TRBV27
D: NA
J: TRBJ1-2
CDR3: CASSLAFAGLRNYGYTF
DNA: TGTGCCAGCAGTTTGGCCTTTGCGGGGTTGAGGAACTATGGCTACACCTTC

size: NA
V: TRBV19
D: TRBD1
J: TRBJ1-2
CDR3: CASSRGGQGFVSGYTF
DNA: TGTGCCAGTAGTAGGGGGGGACAGGGCTTTGTAAGTGGCTACACCTTC

size: once
V: TRBV7-3
D: NA
J: TRBJ1-4
CDR3: CASIRTPAPREKLFF
DNA: TGTGCCAGCATCCGAACCCCGGCCCCGCGGGAAAAACTGTTTTTT

size: NA
V: TRBV27
D: NA
J: TRBJ2-6
CDR3: CASSRQGLGANVLTF
DNA: TGTGCCAGCAGTCGCCAGGGGCTTGGGGCCAACGTCCTGACTTTC

size: NA
V: TRBV19
D: NA
J: TRBJ2-2
CDR3: CASSPTVNTGELFF
DNA: TGTGCCAGTAGTCCTACAGTTAACACCGGGGAGCTGTTTTTT

size: NA
V: TRBV7-3
D: TRBD2
J: TRBJ2-1
CDR3: CASSSLAGTYNEQFF
DNA: TGTGCCAGCAGCTCACTAGCGGGGACCTACAATGAGCAGTTCTTC

size: NA
V: TRBV15
D: NA
J: TRBJ2-5
CDR3: CATTRNYQETQYF
DNA: TGTGCCACCACTCGTAACTACCAAGAGACCCAGTACTTC

size: NA
V: TRBV19
D: TRBD1
J: TRBJ2-1
CDR3: CASGGTGSSYNEQFF
DNA: TGTGCCAGTGGCGGGACAGGGAGCTCCTACAATGAGCAGTTCTTC

size: NA
V: TRBV29-1
D: TRBD1
J: TRBJ1-1
CDR3: CSVRTGSWGTEAFF
DNA: TGCAGCGTGAGGACAGGCTCGTGGGGCACTGAAGCTTTCTTT

size: few
V: TRBV5-4
D: TRBD2
J: TRBJ2-3
CDR3: CASHEAGVMVRDTQYF
DNA: TGTGCCAGCCACGAAGCGGGAGTGATGGTTAGGGATACGCAGTATTTT

size: NA
V: TRBV5-1
D: NA
J: TRBJ2-5
CDR3: CASSLVTGVETQYF
DNA: TGCGCCAGCAGCTTGGTTACGGGTGTGGAGACCCAGTACTTC

size: NA
V: TRBV7-9
D: TRBD1
J: TRBJ1-6
CDR3: CASSIQGPHSPLHF
DNA: TGTGCCAGCAGCATACAGGGGCCACATTCACCCCTCCACTTT

size: once
V: TRBV5-4
D: NA
J: TRBJ2-2
CDR3: CATQGGGTVNTGELFF
DNA: TGTGCCACCCAAGGGGGGGGCACAGTCAACACCGGGGAGCTGTTTTTT

size: NA
V: TRBV19
D: TRBD1
J: TRBJ1-2
CDR3: CASSFGQGPNYGYTF
DNA: TGTGCCAGTAGTTTTGGACAGGGACCTAACTATGGCTACACCTTC